This T cell receptor (beta chain) came from a study of cytotoxic CD8 clonotypes in ibrutinib-treated CLL. The method was immunoSEQ multiplex PCR; TCRdb's version includes in-frame clones alone and lacks a portion of them. The table records 150,000 or so clones, approximately 85% of them present only once. There are 13 residues in the CDR3. V lost 4 bases, J lost 7 bases, and 3 bases stayed unmatched. The V gene's germline CDR1 is MNHEY and CDR2 SMNVEV (reference sequence). General observations from the study: Before falling back toward baseline at progression, clonality had risen at the time of ibrutinib response.

Comments on this clone: Its cognate antigen is unknown.

This clonotype originated in a human donor with chronic lymphocytic leukemia. This chain uses TRBV27 with TRBJ2-1; TRBD1 matches at 8 bases. Sequences were derived from PBMCs, sampled after 24 months of ibrutinib treatment. The CDR3 DNA reads TGTGCCAGCAGTTGGACAGGGTGGAATGAGCAGTTCTTC. Translation: CASSWTGWNEQFF.